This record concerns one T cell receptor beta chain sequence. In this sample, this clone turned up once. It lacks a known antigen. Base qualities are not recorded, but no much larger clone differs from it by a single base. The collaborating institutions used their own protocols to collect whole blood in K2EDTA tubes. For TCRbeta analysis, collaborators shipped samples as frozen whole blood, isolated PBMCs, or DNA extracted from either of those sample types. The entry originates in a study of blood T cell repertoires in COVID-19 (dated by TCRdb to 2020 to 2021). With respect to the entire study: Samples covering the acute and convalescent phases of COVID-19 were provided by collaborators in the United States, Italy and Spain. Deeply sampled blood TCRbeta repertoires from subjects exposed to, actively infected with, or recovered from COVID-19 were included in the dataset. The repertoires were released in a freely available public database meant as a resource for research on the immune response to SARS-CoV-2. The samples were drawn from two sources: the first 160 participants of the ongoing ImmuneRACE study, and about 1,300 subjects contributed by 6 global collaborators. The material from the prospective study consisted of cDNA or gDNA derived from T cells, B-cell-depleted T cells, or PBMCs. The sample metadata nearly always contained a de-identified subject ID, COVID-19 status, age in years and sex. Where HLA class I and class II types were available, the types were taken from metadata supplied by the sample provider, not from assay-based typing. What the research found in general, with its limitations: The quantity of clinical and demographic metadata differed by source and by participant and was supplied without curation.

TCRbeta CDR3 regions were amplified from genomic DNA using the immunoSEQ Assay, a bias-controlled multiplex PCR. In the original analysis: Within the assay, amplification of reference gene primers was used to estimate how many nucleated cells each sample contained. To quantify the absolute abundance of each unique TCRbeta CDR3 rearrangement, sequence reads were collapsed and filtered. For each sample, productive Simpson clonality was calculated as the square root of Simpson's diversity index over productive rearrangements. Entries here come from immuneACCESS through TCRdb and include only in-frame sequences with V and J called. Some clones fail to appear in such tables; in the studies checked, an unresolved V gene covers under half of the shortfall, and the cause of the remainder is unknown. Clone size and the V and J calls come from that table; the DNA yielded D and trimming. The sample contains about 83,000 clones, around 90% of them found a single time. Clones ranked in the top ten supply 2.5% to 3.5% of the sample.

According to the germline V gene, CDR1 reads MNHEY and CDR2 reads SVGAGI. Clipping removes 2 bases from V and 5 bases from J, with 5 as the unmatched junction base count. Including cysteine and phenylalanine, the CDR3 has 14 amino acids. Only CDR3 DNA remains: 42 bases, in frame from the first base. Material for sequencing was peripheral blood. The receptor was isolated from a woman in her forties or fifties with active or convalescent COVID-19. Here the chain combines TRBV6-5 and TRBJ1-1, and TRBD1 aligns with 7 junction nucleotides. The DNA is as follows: TGTGCCAGCAGTTACAGGGGGCTGGTTACTGAAGCTTTCTTT. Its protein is CASSYRGLVTEAFF.